These 17 T cell receptor beta chains originate from one sample sequenced in a study of beta chain features in type 1 diabetes. Expressed TCRB transcripts were sequenced because the entire RNA isolate underwent reverse transcription. The data were produced by immunoSEQ multiplex PCR, yet TCRdb's version contains in-frame clones alone and is incomplete. Of around 200,000 clones in the sample, more than 10% were seen once. Sequencing was done on a sample of central memory CD4+ T cells from blood. Every receptor here comes from a woman in her late teens or twenties in good health.

This clone was picked up a small number of times. V usage is TRBV29-1 and J usage is TRBJ2-2; TRBD2 agrees at 10 bases. Germline V gene data show CDR1 as SQVTM and CDR2 as ANQGSEA. V trimming: 4 bases; J trimming: 7 bases; junction bases outside the gene matches: 9. The CDR3 consists of 15 residues. CDR3: CSVGGSSGSGGELFF. CDR3 sequence (DNA): TGCAGCGTTGGGGGCTCTAGCGGGAGTGGCGGGGAGCTGTTTTTT.

The chain uses TRBV29-1 and TRBJ1-2; tentative D call: TRBD1 (6 bases). This CDR3 has 15 amino acids. CDR1 is SQVTM and CDR2 is ANQGSEA in the germline V gene. V gave up 6 bases and J gave up 4 bases, with 21 bases separating them. The CDR3 bases are TGCAGCGTCGGCAACCGTGGACAGAAAGTCTATGGCTACACCTTC. This sequence encodes CSVGNRGQKVYGYTF.

The V and J genes are TRBV30 and TRBJ2-7; 7 nucleotides match TRBD2. The CDR3 runs 15 residues. V lost 5 bases to trimming and J lost 2 bases; unmatched junction nucleotides: 12. The germline V gene encodes CDR1 GTSNPN and CDR2 SVGIG (reference sequence). CDR3 in DNA: TGTGCCTGGGGAGTCGGGGGGTTCGGTACCTACGAGCAGTACTTC. Protein sequence: CAWGVGGFGTYEQYF. The full variable domain, in which reference TRBV30 and TRBJ2-7 provide the parts outside the CDR3, is SQTIHQWPATLVQPVGSPLSLECTVEGTSNPNLYWYRQAAGRGLQLLFYSVGIGQISSEVPQNLSASRPQDRQFILSSKKLLLSDSGFYLCAWGVGGFGTYEQYFGPGTRLTVT.

CDR3 sequence reads: CASSLVQGQTEAFF. DNA for the CDR3: TGTGCCAGCAGCTTAGTACAGGGGCAAACTGAAGCTTTCTTT. This chain connects TRBV7-9 to TRBJ1-1, with 7 nucleotides matching TRBD1. Germline trimming cut 1 base from V and 5 bases from J; bases unmatched to any gene: 4. The CDR3 contains 14 residues. Per the germline V gene, CDR1 is SEHNR and CDR2 is FQNEAQ (reference sequence). The full variable domain, its missing parts supplied by reference TRBV7-9 and TRBJ1-1, is DTGVSQNPRHKITKRGQNVTFRCDPISEHNRLYWYRQTLGQGPEFLTYFQNEAQLEKSRLLSDRFSAERPKGSFSTLEIQRTEQGDSAMYLCASSLVQGQTEAFFGQGTRLTVV.

This sequence joins TRBV14 and TRBJ2-7, with unresolved D. Looked up from germline, CDR1 is SGHDN and CDR2 is FVKESK. The CDR3 contains 13 residues. The V end lost 1 base, the J end lost 8 bases, and 12 bases lay between the germline ends. CDR3 sequence: CASSQGRGWQQYF. The CDR3 DNA reads TGTGCCAGCAGCCAAGGGCGAGGTTGGCAGCAGTACTTC.

The rearrangement joins TRBV2 to TRBJ2-1; 13 nucleotides align to TRBD2. J was trimmed by 6 bases and V by 6 bases; bases with no gene match: 2. Germline-derived CDR1 and CDR2 are SNHLY and FYNNEI. This CDR3 spans 14 amino acids. The CDR3 bases are TGTGCCAGCAGGACTAGCGGGAGGAGCAATGAGCAGTTCTTC. It encodes CASRTSGRSNEQFF. The complete variable domain, with remaining parts taken from reference TRBV2 and TRBJ2-1, reads EPEVTQTPSHQVTQMGQEVILRCVPISNHLYFYWYRQILGQKVEFLVSFYNNEISEKSEIFDDQFSVERPDGSNFTLKIRSTKLEDSAMYFCASRTSGRSNEQFFGPGTRLTVL.

This clone came up a few times. V is TRBV18 and J is TRBJ2-7, with TRBD1 matching 9 bases. CDR1 KGHSH and CDR2 LQKENI come from the germline V gene. There are 14 residues in the CDR3. V lost 3 bases and J lost 7; bases outside the gene matches: 7. DNA of the CDR3: TGTGCCAGCTCACCCGGGACAGGGCAACGGGAGCAGTACTTC. The encoded protein is CASSPGTGQREQYF. Full variable domain (missing parts from reference TRBV18 and TRBJ2-7): NAGVMQNPRHLVRRRGQEARLRCSPMKGHSHVYWYRQLPEEGLKFMVYLQKENIIDESGMPKERFSAEFPKEGPSILRIQQVVRGDSAAYFCASSPGTGQREQYFGPGTRLTVT.

The CDR3 nucleotides are TGTGCCAGCAGTACTCCTTTTTCCCTGAACCACGGCTCCTACAATGAGCAGTTCTTC. Translated: CASSTPFSLNHGSYNEQFF. The chain uses TRBV28 and TRBJ2-1; no definite D call. Per germline, CDR1 MDHEN and CDR2 SYDVKM. This CDR3 region has 19 residues. V was cut by 5 bases and J by 0 bases, with 23 bases left in between. Based on the CDR3 plus reference TRBV28 and TRBJ2-1, the full variable domain is DVKVTQSSRYLVKRTGEKVFLECVQDMDHENMFWYRQDPGLGLRLIYFSYDVKMKEKGDIPEGYSVSREKKERFSLILESASTNQTSMYLCASSTPFSLNHGSYNEQFFGPGTRLTVL.

The rearrangement uses TRBV5-1 and TRBJ1-1; D is possibly TRBD1 (5 bases). CDR1 is SGHRS and CDR2 is YFSETQ in the germline V gene. V lost 6 bases and J lost 4, with 16 bases in between. CDR3 length equals 14 residues. The CDR3 DNA reads TGCGCCAGCACCCGGGGGGGGGTGATCACTGAAGCTTTCTTT. Amino acid sequence: CASTRGGVITEAFF.

The chain couples TRBV7-3 to TRBJ2-2, with D possibly matching TRBD2 (5 bases). The CDR3 totals 15 residues. CDR1 is SGHTA, CDR2 FQGTGA, per germline. V lost 1 base to trimming and J lost 6 bases, with 12 bases between them. The CDR3 loop reads CASSLSPAVAGELFF. The DNA for the CDR3 is TGTGCCAGCAGCTTAAGCCCAGCGGTGGCCGGGGAGCTGTTTTTT. Combining the CDR3 with reference TRBV7-3 and TRBJ2-2 gives the whole variable domain GAGVSQTPSNKVTEKGKYVELRCDPISGHTALYWYRQSLGQGPEFLIYFQGTGAADDSGLPNDRFFAVRPEGSVSTLKIQRTERGDSAVYLCASSLSPAVAGELFFGEGSRLTVL.

This clone was picked up a small number of times. This chain joins TRBV29-1 and TRBJ1-1; TRBD1 might be the D (5 bases). The CDR3 spans 18 residues. The V end was cut by 6 bases, the J end by 4 bases, with 30 bases between. The germline CDR1 and CDR2 sequences are SQVTM and ANQGSEA. CDR3 amino acids: CSVRTLSGTWARGTEAFF. In nucleotides, the CDR3 is TGCAGCGTCAGGACCTTGAGCGGGACTTGGGCGCGTGGCACTGAAGCTTTCTTT.

This clone has more than one count but fewer than ten. This same CDR3 is encoded by further DNA sequences in the sample. The chain recombines TRBV30 with TRBJ2-7; D might be TRBD1 (6 bases). The CDR3 totals 13 residues. CDR1 and CDR2 from the germline V gene are GTSNPN and SVGIG (reference sequence). V was trimmed by 0 bases and J by 2 bases, leaving 8 bases between them. Written as DNA, the CDR3 is TGTGCCTGGAGTGTTAACAGGGCCTACGAGCAGTACTTC. It is translated as CAWSVNRAYEQYF. Full variable domain (outside the CDR3, taken from reference TRBV30 and TRBJ2-7): SQTIHQWPATLVQPVGSPLSLECTVEGTSNPNLYWYRQAAGRGLQLLFYSVGIGQISSEVPQNLSASRPQDRQFILSSKKLLLSDSGFYLCAWSVNRAYEQYFGPGTRLTVT.

This clone turned up a few times. V gene TRBV4-1 combines with J gene TRBJ2-2, with TRBD2 matching over 13 bases. Germline values: CDR1 MGHRA, CDR2 YSYEKL. Germline trimming cut 8 bases from V and 5 bases from J; bases unmatched to any gene: 5. This CDR3 comprises 15 residues. The CDR3 is CASGLAGAWTGELFF. Here the CDR3 DNA reads TGCGCCAGCGGACTAGCGGGAGCGTGGACCGGGGAGCTGTTTTTT.

The chain is built from TRBV5-1 and TRBJ2-1; TRBD1 might be the D (6 bases). V was trimmed by 3 bases and J by 4 bases, leaving 8 bases between them. From germline, CDR1 is SGHRS and CDR2 YFSETQ. CDR3 length: 13 residues. The CDR3 here is CASSSDSYNEQFF. For the CDR3, the DNA is TGCGCCAGCAGCTCGGACAGTTACAATGAGCAGTTCTTC. The full variable domain, with the rest looked up from reference TRBV5-1 and TRBJ2-1, is KAGVTQTPRYLIKTRGQQVTLSCSPISGHRSVSWYQQTPGQGLQFLFEYFSETQRNKGNFPGRFSGRQFSNSRSEMNVSTLELGDSALYLCASSSDSYNEQFFGPGTRLTVL.

This clone was counted at least ten times. This chain links TRBV16 with TRBJ2-3; D remains ambiguous. V was pared by 3 bases and J by 3 bases, with 4 bases between. Germline V gene sequence: CDR1 KGHSY, CDR2 FQNENV. This CDR3 is built from 12 residues. Written as DNA, the CDR3 is TGTGCCAGCAGCCAGTCAACAGATACGCAGTATTTT. This encodes CASSQSTDTQYF.

This sequence joins TRBV30 and TRBJ1-2, with 7 bases that match TRBD1. The CDR3 totals 15 residues. Germline values: CDR1 GTSNPN, CDR2 SVGIG (reference sequence). The V and J ends lost 0 bases and 2 bases, in that order; junction bases with no gene match: 6. This chain's CDR3 is CAWSVLTGWNYGYTF. The CDR3, as DNA: TGTGCCTGGAGTGTATTGACAGGGTGGAACTATGGCTACACCTTC.

In this sample, this clone turned up a few times. The chain is built from TRBV30 and TRBJ2-7, with 9 bases fitting TRBD1. Trimming at V came to 3 bases and at J to 5 bases, leaving 8 bases not matched to a gene. The CDR3 runs to 14 residues. The germline CDR1 and CDR2 sequences are GTSNPN and SVGIG (reference sequence). The CDR3 sequence: CAWSLGTGKHEQYF. The CDR3 DNA follows: TGTGCCTGGAGCCTTGGGACAGGGAAACACGAGCAGTACTTC.